A single sample is the source of the 5 T cell receptor beta chains below, sequenced in a study of blood T cell repertoires in COVID-19. Profiled with immunoSEQ multiplex PCR; TCRdb holds only in-frame clones, not every one. The table has over 100,000 clones, 82% seen once. The sample comprised peripheral blood. The receptors here all came from a woman in her 70s with acute or convalescent COVID-19.

This rearrangement joins TRBV6-2 or TRBV6-3 to TRBJ2-1, with 9 bases identical to TRBD1. V trimming: 5 bases; J trimming: 5 bases; junction bases outside the gene matches: 4. The CDR3 totals 14 residues. The germline V gene encodes CDR1 MNHEY and CDR2 SVGEGT. CDR3 amino acids: CASSPGTGNNEQFF. The CDR3 region has the DNA TGTGCCAGCAGTCCCGGGACAGGGAACAATGAGCAGTTCTTC.

The chain has TRBV11-1 and TRBJ1-6, with no clear D. The CDR3 length is 14 residues. CDR1 is SGHAT, CDR2 FQDESV, per germline (reference sequence). The ends were cut back, 5 bases at V and 8 bases at J, with 13 bases in the middle. The CDR3 DNA is TGTGCCAGCAGCCGCAACGTACAGCATTCACCCCTCCACTTT. Protein sequence: CASSRNVQHSPLHF.

With respect to this clone: Other DNA sequences from this sample encode an identical CDR3 as well. The J gene is TRBJ2-5, the V gene TRBV6-2 or TRBV6-3, with D unresolved. Germline V gene data show CDR1 as MNHEY and CDR2 as SVGEGT. The CDR3 is 14 amino acids. V lost 0 bases, J lost 3 bases, and 8 bases lay in between. The CDR3 is CASSYSRGEETQYF. The CDR3 DNA reads TGTGCCAGCAGTTACTCTAGAGGTGAAGAGACCCAGTACTTC.

The V call is TRBV4-1, the J call TRBJ1-2; D gene unclear. The CDR3 has 14 residues. The germline V gene encodes CDR1 MGHRA and CDR2 YSYEKL. The ends were cut back, 2 bases at V and 6 bases at J, with 13 bases in the middle. CDR3 loop: CASSQLYNRDGYTF. CDR3 DNA: TGCGCCAGCAGCCAACTTTATAATCGGGATGGCTACACCTTC.

The chain recombines TRBV29-1 with TRBJ1-1, with unresolved D. Per the germline V gene, CDR1 is SQVTM and CDR2 is ANQGSEA. The CDR3 is 14 residues long. The germline V and J ends were trimmed by 6 bases and 0 bases, with 14 bases remaining between them. CDR3 nucleotide sequence: TGCAGCGTCGGCGGGAGTATACTGAACACTGAAGCTTTCTTT. Amino acid sequence: CSVGGSILNTEAFF.